Presented here are 27 T cell receptor beta chains from one specimen sequenced in a study of monozygotic twins with inflammatory bowel disease. TCRdb reprocessed the 5' RACE reads and reports one entry per CDR3 protein, with no DNA. The table for this sample gives about 300,000 distinct CDR3 sequences. Sample: blood. These receptors were taken from a human donor with ulcerative colitis or Crohn's disease, or a healthy co-twin of an affected twin (not recorded which).

The V and J genes are TRBV21-1 and TRBJ2-1; TCRdb calls TRBD1, which cannot be checked without DNA. TRBV21-1 counts as a pseudogene. This CDR3 has 16 amino acids. The CDR3 reads CASSKVTGGSGNEQFF.

This chain links TRBV20-1 with TRBJ2-1; TCRdb indicates TRBD2, and absent DNA this call remains unverified. Germline CDR1 and CDR2: DFQATT and SNEGSKA (reference sequence). The CDR3 is made up of 16 amino acids. The CDR3 loop reads CSAHHGTSGAANEQFF.

The chain combines TRBV27 with TRBJ2-7; the TCRdb D gene call, TRBD1, has no DNA to confirm it. This CDR3 is built from 14 residues. Germline-derived CDR1 and CDR2 are MNHEY and SMNVEV (reference sequence). CDR3 region: CASSPPTGAYEQYF.

The chain has TRBV7-2 and TRBJ2-4; the D call of TRBD2 rests on TCRdb alone, since no DNA is present to check it. Germline V gene data show CDR1 as SGHTA and CDR2 as FQGNSA. This CDR3 has 13 residues. The CDR3: CASSFGRDNIQYF.

The gene calls are TRBV6-5 and TRBJ1-2; TCRdb returns TRBD1, unconfirmable since there is no DNA. CDR3 length: 16 residues. CDR1 is MNHEY, CDR2 SVGAGI, per germline. This CDR3 reads CASSYATGGVLGGYTF.

The genes are TRBV20-1 and TRBJ1-1. This CDR3 spans 16 amino acids. Germline V gene data show CDR1 as DFQATT and CDR2 as SNEGSKA (reference sequence). The CDR3 region is CSAQKAGRTMNTEAFF.

The chain couples TRBV24-1 to TRBJ1-2. CDR1 is KGHDR and CDR2 is SFDVKD in the germline V gene. The CDR3 totals 15 residues. The CDR3 sequence is CATSDPTKDFYGYTF.

This chain joins TRBV6-6 and TRBJ2-3; TCRdb names TRBD1, which stays unverified in the absence of DNA. From germline, CDR1 is MNHNY and CDR2 SVGAGI (reference sequence). The CDR3 is 14 residues long. The CDR3 sequence: CASMEQGPTDTQYF.

The chain uses TRBV7-2 and TRBJ2-3; no DNA is available, so the TRBD1 call from TCRdb remains unchecked. Germline V gene lookup returns CDR1 SGHTA and CDR2 FQGNSA. The CDR3 covers 13 residues. CDR3 residues: CASRRTGTPTQYF. The entire variable domain, with the rest obtained from reference TRBV7-2 and TRBJ2-3, is as follows: GAGVSQSPSNKVTEKGKDVELRCDPISGHTALYWYRQSLGQGLEFLIYFQGNSAPDKSGLPSDRFSAERTGGSVSTLTIQRTQQEDSAVYLCASRRTGTPTQYFGPGTRLTVL.

The chain recombines TRBV27 with TRBJ2-3; absent DNA, TCRdb's TRBD2 call cannot be checked. This CDR3 has 15 amino acids. Looked up from germline, CDR1 is MNHEY and CDR2 is SMNVEV (reference sequence). CDR3 sequence reads: CASSPAGGRGDTQYF.

This rearrangement joins TRBV28 to TRBJ2-5. CDR3 length: 14 amino acids. Germline loops: CDR1 MDHEN, CDR2 SYDVKM. CDR3 residues: CASRAVGFQETQYF.

J is TRBJ2-2 and V is TRBV5-1; with no DNA, the TCRdb D assignment of TRBD1 cannot be verified. Germline V CDR1 and CDR2: SGHRS, YFSETQ. This CDR3 comprises 16 residues. CDR3 protein: CASSLADTTGAGELFF.

The rearrangement uses TRBV11-2 and TRBJ1-6; TCRdb selects TRBD1, and the lack of DNA leaves this call unchecked. The germline V gene encodes CDR1 SGHAT and CDR2 FQNNGV. The CDR3 runs to 18 residues. CDR3 residues: CASSLSIPGSHYNSPLHF.

The V call is TRBV10-3, the J call TRBJ2-1. The CDR3 spans 12 residues. CDR1 is ENHRY and CDR2 is SYGVKD in the germline V gene. CDR3 region: CAISAHSNEQFF.

J is TRBJ1-5 and V is TRBV3-1; TCRdb reports TRBD1, a call that lacks DNA to check it against. Germline CDR1 reads LGHDT; CDR2 reads YNNKEL (reference sequence). The CDR3 extends over 16 amino acids. The CDR3 spells CASSISPGRGNQPQHF.

The chain couples TRBV9 to TRBJ1-1. The CDR3 is made up of 13 amino acids. Per the germline V gene, CDR1 is SGDLS and CDR2 is YYNGEE. The CDR3 spells CASSVGEDSEAFF.

The V and J genes are TRBV11-2 and TRBJ2-1. This CDR3 region has 15 residues. Germline V CDR1 and CDR2: SGHAT, FQNNGV. The CDR3 reads CASRGIRRRLNEQFF.

V and J are TRBV5-5 and TRBJ2-7; without DNA, the TCRdb call of TRBD1 cannot be checked. Germline lookup yields CDR1 SGHKS and CDR2 YYEKEE (reference sequence). The length of the CDR3 is 15 residues. This chain's CDR3 is CASSFLGQGVHEQYF.

The V call is TRBV12-3 or TRBV12-4, the J call TRBJ2-1; TCRdb calls TRBD2, which cannot be checked without DNA. CDR3 length equals 14 residues. CDR3 protein: CASSQGPIYNEQFF.

The V gene is TRBV5-1, the J gene TRBJ2-1. Germline assignment: CDR1 SGHRS and CDR2 YFSETQ. The CDR3 loop spans 13 amino acids. CDR3 sequence: CASSFTGYNEQFF.

The chain has TRBV3-1 and TRBJ1-6. CDR1 is LGHDT, CDR2 YNNKEL, per germline (reference sequence). This CDR3 contains 16 residues. The CDR3 is CASSLQIQVLNSPLHF.

The gene calls are TRBV12-5 and TRBJ2-3; TCRdb's D call, TRBD2, is unchecked because there is no DNA. The CDR3 sequence is 17 residues long. The germline CDR1 and CDR2 sequences are LGHNT and FRNRAP. The CDR3 protein is CASGPGLAGGSSDTQYF.

The CDR3 is CASSQPGHPYEQYF. This chain connects TRBV12-3 or TRBV12-4 to TRBJ2-7; TCRdb's assignment of TRBD1 cannot be checked, as there is no DNA. This CDR3 is built from 14 residues.

The genes are TRBV20-1 and TRBJ2-1; no DNA is available, so the TRBD1 call from TCRdb remains unchecked. This CDR3 comprises 15 residues. The V gene's germline CDR1 is DFQATT and CDR2 SNEGSKA (reference sequence). CDR3 protein: CSARTAGRFYNEQFF.

V usage is TRBV20-1 and J usage is TRBJ2-7. The CDR3 sequence is 12 residues long. Germline CDR1 DFQATT, CDR2 SNEGSKA (reference sequence). The CDR3 spells CSARVQNYEQYF.

The chain is built from TRBV20-1 and TRBJ2-2; without DNA, the TCRdb call of TRBD1 cannot be checked. This CDR3 has 20 residues. Germline CDR1 reads DFQATT; CDR2 reads SNEGSKA (reference sequence). The CDR3: CSARPIRGQGDLSNTGELFF.

The chain joins TRBV20-1 to TRBJ1-6; TCRdb calls TRBD1, which cannot be checked without DNA. Per germline, CDR1 DFQATT and CDR2 SNEGSKA (reference sequence). This CDR3 contains 15 residues. The CDR3: CSARKSGRGDSPLHF.